This T cell receptor beta chain was obtained from a study of blood T cell repertoires in COVID-19. Across the study: Both acute and convalescent COVID-19 samples were obtained from the United States, Italy and Spain.

Only in-frame clones appear in the TCRdb table, and some are missing; sequencing was by immunoSEQ multiplex PCR. This table has fewer than 70,000 clones, around 83% appearing once. This CDR3 spans 13 amino acids. V was pared by 5 bases and J by 0 bases, with 8 bases between. CDR1 SGHTA and CDR2 FQGNSA come from the germline V gene. The sequenced sample consisted of peripheral blood. The V call is TRBV7-2, the J call TRBJ2-7, with D maybe TRBD2 (5 bases). The TCR originated in a man aged 30 to 45 with COVID-19, enrolled during active disease. The DNA for the CDR3 is TGTGCCAGCAGCGCCGGGATCTCCTACGAGCAGTACTTC. It yields the protein CASSAGISYEQYF. Drawing the rest from reference TRBV7-2 and TRBJ2-7, the complete variable domain is GAGVSQSPSNKVTEKGKDVELRCDPISGHTALYWYRQSLGQGLEFLIYFQGNSAPDKSGLPSDRFSAERTGGSVSTLTIQRTQQEDSAVYLCASSAGISYEQYFGPGTRLTVT.